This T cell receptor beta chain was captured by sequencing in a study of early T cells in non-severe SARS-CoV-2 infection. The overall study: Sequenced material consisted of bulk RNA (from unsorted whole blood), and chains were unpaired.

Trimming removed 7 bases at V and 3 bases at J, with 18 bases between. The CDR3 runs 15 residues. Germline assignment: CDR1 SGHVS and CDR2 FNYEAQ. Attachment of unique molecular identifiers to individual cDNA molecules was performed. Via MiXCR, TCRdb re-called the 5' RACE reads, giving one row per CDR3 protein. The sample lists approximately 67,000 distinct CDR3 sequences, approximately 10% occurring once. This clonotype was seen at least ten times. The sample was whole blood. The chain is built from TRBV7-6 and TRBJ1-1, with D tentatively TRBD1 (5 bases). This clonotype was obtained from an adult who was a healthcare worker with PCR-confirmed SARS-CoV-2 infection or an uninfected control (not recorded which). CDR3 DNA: TGTGCCAGCACCGACACCGGGACCCCGGACACTGAAGCTTTCTTT. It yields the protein CASTDTGTPDTEAFF. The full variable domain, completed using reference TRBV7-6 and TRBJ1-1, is GAGVSQSPRYKVTKRGQDVALRCDPISGHVSLYWYRQALGQGPEFLTYFNYEAQQDKSGLPNDRFSAERPEGSISTLTIQRTEQRDSAMYRCASTDTGTPDTEAFFGQGTRLTVV.